This is a list of T cell receptor beta chains from one sample in a study of T cell repertoires in cytomegalovirus infection. TCRdb recomputed calls from the reads with MiXCR, one row per CDR3 protein. Here the sample spans under 350,000 distinct CDR3 sequences, approximately 9.5% being singletons. Material for sequencing was PBMCs. The receptors were sampled from a human donor in good health (CMV status not recorded). Some clones in this sample may be carry-over from other donors' samples. The CDR3 runs from the conserved cysteine through the conserved F or W. D genes are given only for firm matches. A clone size is listed for some rows: how often the clone was seen (once, few, many), or a class if it is expanded.

clone_size j_call v_call d_call cdr3_nt cdr3_aa
few TRBJ1-1 TRBV7-9 NA TGTGCCAGCAGATCACAGATGAACACTGAAGCTTTCTTT CASRSQMNTEAFF
many TRBJ1-5 TRBV7-2 NA TGTGCCAGCAGCTTAGCAGGGTTTAGTGGAAGCAATCAGCCCCAGCATTTT CASSLAGFSGSNQPQHF
few TRBJ2-1 TRBV11-2 TRBD2 TGTGCCAGCAGCGGGACTAGCGGACCCCATGAGCAGTTCTTC CASSGTSGPHEQFF
few TRBJ1-2 TRBV28 NA TGTGCCAGCAGTTTAGCTGGGGCGCGGGGCTATGGCTACACCTTC CASSLAGARGYGYTF
few TRBJ2-3 TRBV4-3 TRBD2 TGCGCCAGCAGCCAGGGGGGGACTAGCGCTTATACGCAGTATTTT CASSQGGTSAYTQYF
many TRBJ2-6 TRBV7-2 NA TGTGCCAGCAGTTGGGGGTCCTCTGGGGCCAACGTCCTGACTTTC CASSWGSSGANVLTF
many TRBJ1-1 TRBV7-8 NA TGTGCCAGCAGCTCCAGGGAGGGAGACACTGAAGCTTTCTTT CASSSREGDTEAFF
many TRBJ1-2 TRBV4-1 NA TGCGCCAGCAGCCAAGCTGATGATCGGAGGACTAACTATGGCTACACCTTC CASSQADDRRTNYGYTF
many TRBJ2-5 TRBV7-8 TRBD2 TGTGCCAGCAGCATCCTCGGGGGGGCTGGGGAGACCCAGTACTTC CASSILGGAGETQYF
many TRBJ2-7 TRBV7-2 NA TGTGCCAGCAGCTTAGGGCCAGGGTCAGTAAACGAGCAGTACTTC CASSLGPGSVNEQYF
many TRBJ1-2 TRBV6-1 TRBD1 TGTGCCAGCAGTTTCCTAGACAGGGACGGCTACACCTTC CASSFLDRDGYTF
many TRBJ2-3 TRBV7-2 TRBD2 TGTGCCAGCAGCCCGACCCCCGGGACTAGCCGGAGGACAGATACGCAGTATTTT CASSPTPGTSRRTDTQYF
few TRBJ1-1 TRBV28 NA TGTGCCAGCAGCTCCCCTGCCAAAGCTTTCTTT CASSSPAKAFF
NA TRBJ1-1 TRBV20-1 NA TGCAGTGCCGGGTCCCCTACAAGGTTGACTGAAGCTTTCTTT CSAGSPTRLTEAFF
many TRBJ1-5 TRBV12-3/TRBV12-4 TRBD1 TGTGCCAGCAGTAGCGCCGGGACAGGGGGGGGACAGCCCCAGCATTTT CASSSAGTGGGQPQHF
NA TRBJ1-1 TRBV9 NA TGTGCCAGCAGCGTCGGGGCGGCCACTGAAGCTTTCTTT CASSVGAATEAFF